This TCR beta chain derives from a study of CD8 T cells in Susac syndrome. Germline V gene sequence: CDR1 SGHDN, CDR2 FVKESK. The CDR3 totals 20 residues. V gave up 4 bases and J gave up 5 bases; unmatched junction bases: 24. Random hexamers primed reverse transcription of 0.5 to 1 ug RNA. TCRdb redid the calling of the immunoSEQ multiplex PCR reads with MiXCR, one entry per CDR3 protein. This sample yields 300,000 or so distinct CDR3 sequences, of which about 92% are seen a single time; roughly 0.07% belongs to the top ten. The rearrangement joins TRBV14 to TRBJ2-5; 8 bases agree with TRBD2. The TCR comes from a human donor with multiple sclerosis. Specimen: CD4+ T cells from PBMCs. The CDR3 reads CASSPDPTRGSGTRGETQYF. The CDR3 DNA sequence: TGTGCCAGCAGCCCTGATCCTACCCGAGGTAGCGGGACGAGGGGGGAGACCCAGTACTTC.